The rows below give T cell receptor beta chains drawn from one sample of a study of CD8+ T cells in alopecia areata. Assay used: immunoSEQ multiplex PCR; TCRdb lists only in-frame clones, some missing. The table includes 150,000 to 200,000 clones, around 60% detected once. The source material was CD4+ T cells sorted from blood, sampled around week 49, from a patient treated with tofacitinib. The origin of the receptors is a human donor with alopecia areata. Each CDR3 is given with its conserved first and last residue. A D gene is named only where the DNA matches it firmly. Not all rows give a size; the values are once, few, many and, for expanded clones, a class.

D gene	clone size	V gene	J gene	CDR3 protein	CDR3 DNA
.	.	TRBV18	TRBJ1-5	CASSQNGGKGDQPQHF	TGTGCCAGCTCACAAAACGGGGGCAAAGGGGATCAGCCCCAGCATTTT
.	once	TRBV14	TRBJ1-2	CASSQGVYGYTF	TGTGCCAGCAGCCAAGGAGTCTATGGCTACACCTTC
.	.	TRBV29-1	TRBJ2-6	CSVESNSGANVLTF	TGCAGCGTTGAAAGCAACTCTGGGGCCAACGTCCTGACTTTC
.	.	TRBV29-1	TRBJ1-1	CSALRGARTEAFF	TGCAGCGCCCTACGGGGGGCGAGAACTGAAGCTTTCTTT
.	once	TRBV27	TRBJ1-6	CASSLEGLNSPLHF	TGTGCCAGCAGTTTAGAGGGGCTGAATTCACCCCTCCACTTT
.	.	TRBV29-1	TRBJ2-5	CSVDQGVETQYF	TGCAGCGTTGATCAGGGCGTGGAGACCCAGTACTTC
.	.	TRBV4-3	TRBJ2-2	CASSHSSRYAGELFF	TGCGCCAGCAGCCACTCCTCCCGGTACGCCGGGGAGCTGTTTTTT
.	.	TRBV5-6	TRBJ1-2	CASSFFDGPNYGYTF	TGTGCCAGCAGCTTTTTTGATGGTCCTAACTATGGCTACACCTTC
TRBD2	many	TRBV7-6	TRBJ2-1	CASSLTGLAGDNEQFF	TGTGCCAGCAGCTTAACAGGACTAGCGGGGGACAATGAGCAGTTCTTC
.	.	TRBV13	TRBJ2-6	CASSLIPTGANVLTF	TGTGCCAGCAGCTTAATCCCCACTGGGGCCAACGTCCTGACTTTC
TRBD1	.	TRBV30	TRBJ2-5	CAWSRDRGQETQYF	TGTGCCTGGAGTAGGGACAGGGGTCAGGAGACCCAGTACTTC
TRBD1	.	TRBV7-3	TRBJ2-5	CASSPGDRERQETQYF	TGTGCCAGCAGCCCAGGGGACAGGGAAAGGCAAGAGACCCAGTACTTC
.	.	TRBV11-2	TRBJ1-1	CASSLASRSTEAFF	TGTGCCAGCAGCTTAGCTTCCAGAAGCACTGAAGCTTTCTTT
.	.	TRBV10-3	TRBJ1-4	CAISESTQGGEKLFF	TGTGCCATCAGTGAGTCGACCCAGGGAGGTGAAAAACTGTTTTTT
.	.	TRBV5-1	TRBJ2-5	CASSLDSTETQYF	TGCGCCAGCAGCTTGGACAGTACAGAGACCCAGTACTTC
TRBD2	.	TRBV7-3	TRBJ2-4	CASSFGTSGAKNIQYF	TGTGCCAGCAGCTTCGGGACTAGCGGGGCCAAAAACATTCAGTACTTC
.	.	TRBV7-2	TRBJ1-2	CASSRAGTDPTGGYTF	TGTGCCAGCAGCCGAGCGGGGACGGACCCGACCGGGGGCTACACCTTC
.	.	TRBV30	TRBJ2-2	CAWSTGNAAGELFF	TGTGCCTGGAGTACAGGAAACGCAGCCGGGGAGCTGTTTTTT
.	.	TRBV6-1	TRBJ2-1	CASSESIEQFF	TGTGCCAGCAGTGAAAGTATTGAGCAGTTCTTC
.	.	TRBV4-3	TRBJ2-3	CASSQDFTFGGGTDTQYF	TGCGCCAGCAGCCAAGATTTTACATTTGGAGGGGGCACAGATACGCAGTATTTT
.	.	TRBV11-2	TRBJ2-7	CASSLRTVFEQYF	TGTGCCAGCAGCCTAAGAACGGTCTTTGAGCAGTACTTC
.	.	TRBV7-3	TRBJ2-5	CASSLGNQETQYF	TGTGCCAGCAGCTTGGGAAACCAAGAGACCCAGTACTTC
.	once	TRBV2	TRBJ2-5	CASKLGREETQYF	TGTGCCAGCAAACTCGGACGAGAAGAGACCCAGTACTTC
.	few	TRBV10-2	TRBJ2-4	CASSSLQGILGLAKNIQYF	TGCGCCAGCAGTTCCCTCCAGGGAATTTTGGGCCTAGCCAAAAACATTCAGTACTTC
TRBD1	.	TRBV29-1	TRBJ1-1	CSVVGQGNTEAFF	TGCAGCGTTGTGGGACAGGGGAACACTGAAGCTTTCTTT
.	.	TRBV10-3	TRBJ1-2	CAISESSTGHYGYTF	TGTGCCATCAGTGAGTCGAGTACAGGTCACTATGGCTACACCTTC
.	.	TRBV5-6	TRBJ2-5	CASSLRGAETQYF	TGTGCCAGCAGCTTAAGGGGCGCAGAGACCCAGTACTTC
.	.	TRBV5-1	TRBJ2-7	CASSLGTNTYEQYF	TGCGCCAGCAGCTTGGGGACGAACACCTACGAGCAGTACTTC
.	few	TRBV29-1	TRBJ2-2	CSVAVTGGTGELFF	TGCAGCGTTGCAGTGACAGGTGGCACCGGGGAGCTGTTTTTT